The clone carrying this T cell receptor beta chain has a handful of counts. Any patient presenting with uncontrolled infection, other autoimmune disease, pregnancy or lactation was left out. Researchers took RNA transcripts and amplified the TCR beta CDR3 regions from them. The primer set for the first-round RT-PCR of the TCR CDR3 was HTBI. TCRdb reprocessed the multiplex PCR reads with MiXCR, giving one entry per CDR3 protein. Found here are approximately 620,000 distinct CDR3 sequences, 16% of them singletons; the top ten hold roughly 3%. The CDR3 has 15 residues. Looked up from germline, CDR1 is DFQATT and CDR2 is SNEGSKA (reference sequence). The V end was cut by 0 bases, the J end by 0 bases, with 9 bases between. This entry belongs to a study of T cells in Graves' hyperthyroidism and ophthalmopathy.

Sequencing was done on a sample of blood. This chain links TRBV20-1 with TRBJ2-1; a possible D gene is TRBD2 (6 bases). This receptor was identified in a woman in her 40s with Graves' ophthalmopathy. CDR3 region: CSARDGGGSYNEQFF. CDR3 bases: TGCAGTGCTAGAGATGGGGGAGGCTCCTACAATGAGCAGTTCTTC.